This is a list of T cell receptor beta chains from one sample in a study of a mutant IDH1 vaccine in newly diagnosed glioma. Profiled with immunoSEQ multiplex PCR; TCRdb holds only in-frame clones, not every one. The profile covers approximately 50,000 clones, with about 87% appearing a single time and around 1.5% taken by the ten largest. Their specific antigens are unknown. This material consisted of PBMCs, taken from a glioma patient whose treatment included an IDH1 peptide vaccine. Receptors were obtained from a man aged 40-49 years with glioma. The CDR3 runs from the conserved cysteine through the conserved F or W. Fields, in order: J gene, clone size, D gene, V gene, CDR3 DNA, CDR3 protein. D genes are given only for firm matches. Rows give clone size only sometimes, using once, few, many, or a class for an expanded clone.

j_gene: TRBJ2-1
abundance: .
d_gene: TRBD1
v_gene: TRBV5-1
CDR3nt: TGCGCCAGCAGCTTGAGAATTCGGGACAGGGGTAATGAGCAGTTCTTC
CDR3aa: CASSLRIRDRGNEQFF

j_gene: TRBJ2-7
abundance: .
d_gene: .
v_gene: TRBV4-3
CDR3nt: TGCGCCAGCAGCCAACGACAGGGAGGGGGGCCCCCCGAGCAGTACTTC
CDR3aa: CASSQRQGGGPPEQYF

j_gene: TRBJ1-1
abundance: .
d_gene: TRBD1
v_gene: TRBV7-9
CDR3nt: TGTGCCAGCAGCTTAGGAGGTTGGAGGGGGCGGTTTCGCACTGAAGCTTTCTTT
CDR3aa: CASSLGGWRGRFRTEAFF

j_gene: TRBJ2-5
abundance: .
d_gene: .
v_gene: TRBV6-1
CDR3nt: TGTGCCAGCAGTGAAACTCGGGGGTACCAAGAGACCCAGTACTTC
CDR3aa: CASSETRGYQETQYF

j_gene: TRBJ2-3
abundance: .
d_gene: .
v_gene: TRBV4-3
CDR3nt: TGCGCCAGCAGCCAAGATGGGGCAGCCACAGATACGCAGTATTTT
CDR3aa: CASSQDGAATDTQYF

j_gene: TRBJ2-5
abundance: .
d_gene: .
v_gene: TRBV9
CDR3nt: TGTGCCAGCCAGGGGGGGGCGCGTTCTGAGACCCAGTACTTC
CDR3aa: CASQGGARSETQYF

j_gene: TRBJ2-5
abundance: .
d_gene: .
v_gene: TRBV4-2
CDR3nt: TGTGCCAGCAGCCAAGTGGTAGGGGAGGAGACCCAGTACTTC
CDR3aa: CASSQVVGEETQYF

j_gene: TRBJ1-2
abundance: .
d_gene: .
v_gene: TRBV2
CDR3nt: TGTGCCAGCGGGTGGGAGTACGGCTACACCTTC
CDR3aa: CASGWEYGYTF

j_gene: TRBJ2-3
abundance: .
d_gene: .
v_gene: TRBV6-5
CDR3nt: TGTGCCAGCAGGTCTAGCACAGATACGCAGTATTTT
CDR3aa: CASRSSTDTQYF

j_gene: TRBJ1-4
abundance: .
d_gene: .
v_gene: TRBV5-4
CDR3nt: TGTGCCAGCAGCTCCCGACAGGTCGGGGAAAAACTGTTTTTT
CDR3aa: CASSSRQVGEKLFF

j_gene: TRBJ2-6
abundance: .
d_gene: .
v_gene: TRBV7-6
CDR3nt: TGTGCCAGCGGACGCGATTCGGGGGCCAACGTCCTGACTTTC
CDR3aa: CASGRDSGANVLTF

j_gene: TRBJ1-5
abundance: .
d_gene: .
v_gene: TRBV19
CDR3nt: TGTGCCAGTAGGGCTACTTATCAGCCCCAGCATTTT
CDR3aa: CASRATYQPQHF

j_gene: TRBJ1-5
abundance: .
d_gene: TRBD1
v_gene: TRBV6-5
CDR3nt: TGTGCCAGCAGTTATAACAGGGGGCAGCCCCAGCATTTT
CDR3aa: CASSYNRGQPQHF

j_gene: TRBJ2-7
abundance: .
d_gene: TRBD2
v_gene: TRBV9
CDR3nt: TGTGCCAGCAGCGTAGCTACGGGAGGCCCCTACGAGCAGTACTTC
CDR3aa: CASSVATGGPYEQYF

j_gene: TRBJ1-2
abundance: once
d_gene: .
v_gene: TRBV6-1
CDR3nt: TGTGCCAGCAGTGAGCAGGGCTCCGCCTATGGCTACACCTTC
CDR3aa: CASSEQGSAYGYTF

j_gene: TRBJ2-5
abundance: .
d_gene: .
v_gene: TRBV6-5
CDR3nt: TGTGCCAGCAGTGAGGGGCAGCCACAAGAGACCCAGTACTTC
CDR3aa: CASSEGQPQETQYF

j_gene: TRBJ2-3
abundance: .
d_gene: .
v_gene: TRBV6-1
CDR3nt: TGTGCCAGCAGTGAAACCGACCTACAGGGACCCCTTAGCACAGATACGCAGTATTTT
CDR3aa: CASSETDLQGPLSTDTQYF

j_gene: TRBJ2-7
abundance: .
d_gene: TRBD1
v_gene: TRBV6-1
CDR3nt: TGTGCCAGCACCCGGACAGGGTCATACGAGCAGTACTTC
CDR3aa: CASTRTGSYEQYF

j_gene: TRBJ1-5
abundance: .
d_gene: .
v_gene: TRBV6-4
CDR3nt: TGTGCCAGCAACCGGGTAGTGATTCCCTTTTCGCGCAATCAGCCCCAGCATTTT
CDR3aa: CASNRVVIPFSRNQPQHF

j_gene: TRBJ2-3
abundance: .
d_gene: TRBD2
v_gene: TRBV9
CDR3nt: TGTGCCAGCAGCGCCAGGACTAGCGGGAGATTAAGCACAGATACGCAGTATTTT
CDR3aa: CASSARTSGRLSTDTQYF

j_gene: TRBJ1-1
abundance: .
d_gene: .
v_gene: TRBV27
CDR3nt: TGTGCCAGCAGTTTTGGGGGGACGGGGACTGAAGCTTTCTTT
CDR3aa: CASSFGGTGTEAFF

j_gene: TRBJ2-1
abundance: .
d_gene: .
v_gene: TRBV7-2
CDR3nt: TGTGCCAGCAGCTTCATTAGACTCGACAATGAGCAGTTCTTC
CDR3aa: CASSFIRLDNEQFF

j_gene: TRBJ1-1
abundance: .
d_gene: .
v_gene: TRBV11-2
CDR3nt: TGTGCCAGCAGCTTATCGCAGAGCGCTTTCTTT
CDR3aa: CASSLSQSAFF

j_gene: TRBJ1-2
abundance: .
d_gene: .
v_gene: TRBV27
CDR3nt: TGTGCCAGCAGCTCATTCCCGGGGCCTAACTATGGCTACACCTTC
CDR3aa: CASSSFPGPNYGYTF

j_gene: TRBJ1-2
abundance: .
d_gene: TRBD1
v_gene: TRBV10-3
CDR3nt: TGTGCCATCGGGTCGACAGGGACCAACTATGGCTACACCTTC
CDR3aa: CAIGSTGTNYGYTF

j_gene: TRBJ1-2
abundance: .
d_gene: .
v_gene: TRBV6-1
CDR3nt: TGTGCCAGCACCGCACCCCTCTATGGCTACACCTTC
CDR3aa: CASTAPLYGYTF

j_gene: TRBJ1-5
abundance: .
d_gene: .
v_gene: TRBV27
CDR3nt: TGTGCCAGCAGTTTTAGGTACGGCGGCAATCAGCCCCAGCATTTT
CDR3aa: CASSFRYGGNQPQHF

j_gene: TRBJ2-1
abundance: .
d_gene: .
v_gene: TRBV6-1
CDR3nt: TGTGCCAGCAGTGATCGCGGTCCAAGCTCCTACAATGAGCAGTTCTTC
CDR3aa: CASSDRGPSSYNEQFF

j_gene: TRBJ2-5
abundance: .
d_gene: .
v_gene: TRBV9
CDR3nt: TGTGCCAGCAGCGTAGGAGTCAGTCCCCAAGAGACCCAGTACTTC
CDR3aa: CASSVGVSPQETQYF

j_gene: TRBJ2-5
abundance: .
d_gene: .
v_gene: TRBV4-1
CDR3nt: TGCGCCAGCAGCCCGCTAGGGGGGCGAGGTGAGACCCAGTACTTC
CDR3aa: CASSPLGGRGETQYF

j_gene: TRBJ2-7
abundance: .
d_gene: .
v_gene: TRBV4-2
CDR3nt: TGTGCCAGCAGCCAAGATTTAATAGGGGCCACCTACGAGCAGTACTTC
CDR3aa: CASSQDLIGATYEQYF

j_gene: TRBJ2-1
abundance: .
d_gene: .
v_gene: TRBV19
CDR3nt: TGTGCCAGTAGTTTCGGGACAGGGACAGCGGGAGTTGAGCAGTTCTTC
CDR3aa: CASSFGTGTAGVEQFF

j_gene: TRBJ2-1
abundance: .
d_gene: .
v_gene: TRBV5-6
CDR3nt: TGTGCCAGCAGCCGTATACTAGGTAGTAAGTTCTTC
CDR3aa: CASSRILGSKFF

j_gene: TRBJ2-3
abundance: .
d_gene: TRBD2
v_gene: TRBV6-5
CDR3nt: TGTGCCAGCAGCTGGACTAGCGGGAGGGCGGATACGCAGTATTTT
CDR3aa: CASSWTSGRADTQYF

j_gene: TRBJ2-5
abundance: .
d_gene: .
v_gene: TRBV18
CDR3nt: TGTGCCAGCTCACCAATTTTGGAGACCCAGTACTTC
CDR3aa: CASSPILETQYF

j_gene: TRBJ2-1
abundance: .
d_gene: TRBD1
v_gene: TRBV25-1
CDR3nt: TGTGCCAGCAGTGAATCTCGCCAGGGGGCTCTTGAGCAGTTCTTC
CDR3aa: CASSESRQGALEQFF

j_gene: TRBJ2-5
abundance: .
d_gene: .
v_gene: TRBV7-9
CDR3nt: TGTGCCAGCAGCCCCGGGTTGGCCCGGGAGACCCAGTACTTC
CDR3aa: CASSPGLARETQYF

j_gene: TRBJ1-2
abundance: .
d_gene: .
v_gene: TRBV5-5
CDR3nt: TGTGCCAGCAGCTTAGGACAGTCTTTTCTATACTATGGCTACACCTTC
CDR3aa: CASSLGQSFLYYGYTF

j_gene: TRBJ2-5
abundance: once
d_gene: .
v_gene: TRBV5-1
CDR3nt: TGCGCCAGCAGGCCCCGGCTGAGTGGGTCCCAAGAGACCCAGTACTTC
CDR3aa: CASRPRLSGSQETQYF

j_gene: TRBJ1-5
abundance: .
d_gene: .
v_gene: TRBV6-5
CDR3nt: TGTGCCAGCAGTTTAGGGGAGTGGCAGCCCCAGCATTTT
CDR3aa: CASSLGEWQPQHF